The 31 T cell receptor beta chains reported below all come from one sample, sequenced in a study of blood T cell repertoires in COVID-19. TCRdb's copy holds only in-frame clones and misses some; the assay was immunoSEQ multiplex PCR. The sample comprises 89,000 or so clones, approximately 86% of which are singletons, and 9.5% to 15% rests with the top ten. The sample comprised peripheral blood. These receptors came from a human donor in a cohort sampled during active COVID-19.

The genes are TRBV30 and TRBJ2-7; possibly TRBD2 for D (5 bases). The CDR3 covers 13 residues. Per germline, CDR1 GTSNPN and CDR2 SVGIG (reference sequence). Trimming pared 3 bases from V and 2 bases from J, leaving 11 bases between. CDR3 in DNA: TGTGCCTGGAGGAAAAGCGGAGCCTACGAGCAGTACTTC. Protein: CAWRKSGAYEQYF.

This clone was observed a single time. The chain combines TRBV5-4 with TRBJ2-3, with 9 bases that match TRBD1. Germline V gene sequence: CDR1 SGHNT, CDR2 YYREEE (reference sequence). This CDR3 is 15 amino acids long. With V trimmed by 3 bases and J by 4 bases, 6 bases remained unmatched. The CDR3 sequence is CASSSGTGLADTQYF. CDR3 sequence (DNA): TGTGCCAGCAGCTCGGGGACAGGGTTGGCAGATACGCAGTATTTT.

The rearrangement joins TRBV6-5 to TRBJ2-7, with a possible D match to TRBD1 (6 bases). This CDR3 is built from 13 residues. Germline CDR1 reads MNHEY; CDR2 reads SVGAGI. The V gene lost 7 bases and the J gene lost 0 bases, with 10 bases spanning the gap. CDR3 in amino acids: CASTRGPSYEQYF. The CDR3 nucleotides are TGTGCCAGCACCAGGGGTCCCTCCTACGAGCAGTACTTC.

CDR3 in amino acids: CASSPTAVRDEQYF. The CDR3, as DNA: TGTGCCAGCAGCCCAACGGCAGTTCGGGACGAGCAGTACTTC. This chain links TRBV7-9 with TRBJ2-7; D remains ambiguous. This CDR3 comprises 14 residues. Germline V CDR1 and CDR2: SEHNR, FQNEAQ (reference sequence). Trimming shortened V by 5 bases and J by 5 bases, and 16 bases separated the two germline ends.

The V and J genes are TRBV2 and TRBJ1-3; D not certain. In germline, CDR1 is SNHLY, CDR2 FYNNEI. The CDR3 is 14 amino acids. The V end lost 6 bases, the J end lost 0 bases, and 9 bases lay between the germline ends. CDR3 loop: CASRNSYSGNTIYF. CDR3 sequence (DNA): TGTGCCAGCAGGAACTCCTACTCTGGAAACACCATATATTTT.

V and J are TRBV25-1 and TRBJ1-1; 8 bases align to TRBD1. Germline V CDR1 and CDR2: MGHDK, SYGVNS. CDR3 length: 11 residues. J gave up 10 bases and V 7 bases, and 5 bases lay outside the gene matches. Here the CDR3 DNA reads TGTGCCAGCACAGGGGGGACAGGAGCTTTCTTT. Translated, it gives CASTGGTGAFF.

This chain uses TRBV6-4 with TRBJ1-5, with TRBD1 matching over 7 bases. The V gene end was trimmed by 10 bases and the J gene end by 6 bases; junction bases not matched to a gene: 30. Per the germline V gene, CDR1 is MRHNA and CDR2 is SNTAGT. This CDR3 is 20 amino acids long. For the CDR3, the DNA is TGTGCCATCTATTCCATCCCACGCCAGGGGGACCCTGGAAATACTCAGCCCCAGCATTTT. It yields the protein CAIYSIPRQGDPGNTQPQHF.

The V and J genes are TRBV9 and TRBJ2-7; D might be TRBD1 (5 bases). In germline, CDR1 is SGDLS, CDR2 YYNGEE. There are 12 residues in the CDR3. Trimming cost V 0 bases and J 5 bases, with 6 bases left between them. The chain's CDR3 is CASSVEGNEQYF. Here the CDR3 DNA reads TGTGCCAGCAGCGTAGAGGGGAACGAGCAGTACTTC.

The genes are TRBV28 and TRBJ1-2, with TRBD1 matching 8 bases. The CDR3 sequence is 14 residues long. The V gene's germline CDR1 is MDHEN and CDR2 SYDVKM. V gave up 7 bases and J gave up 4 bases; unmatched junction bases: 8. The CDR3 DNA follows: TGTGCCAGCAAACTCCAGGGGGCCTCCTATGGCTACACCTTC. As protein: CASKLQGASYGYTF.

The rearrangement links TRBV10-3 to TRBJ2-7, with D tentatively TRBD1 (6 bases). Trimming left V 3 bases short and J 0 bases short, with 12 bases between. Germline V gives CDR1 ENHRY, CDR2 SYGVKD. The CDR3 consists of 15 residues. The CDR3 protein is CAISDPPTGSYEQYF. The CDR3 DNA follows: TGTGCCATCAGTGACCCGCCGACAGGCTCCTACGAGCAGTACTTC.

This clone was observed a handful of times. The CDR3 reads CASSLERVGGQPQHF. Written as DNA, the CDR3 is TGTGCCAGCAGCTTAGAGAGGGTAGGGGGTCAGCCCCAGCATTTT. The V and J genes are TRBV7-2 and TRBJ1-5; the D gene is possibly TRBD1 (6 bases). V was pared by 1 base and J by 6 bases, with 13 bases between. The CDR3 extends over 15 amino acids. Germline V gene data show CDR1 as SGHTA and CDR2 as FQGNSA.

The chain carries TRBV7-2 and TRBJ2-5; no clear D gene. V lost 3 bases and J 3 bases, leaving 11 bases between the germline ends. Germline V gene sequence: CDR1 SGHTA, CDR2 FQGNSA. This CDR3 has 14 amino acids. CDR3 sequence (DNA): TGTGCCAGCAGCTTGTACAGCCCCGAAGAGACCCAGTACTTC. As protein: CASSLYSPEETQYF.

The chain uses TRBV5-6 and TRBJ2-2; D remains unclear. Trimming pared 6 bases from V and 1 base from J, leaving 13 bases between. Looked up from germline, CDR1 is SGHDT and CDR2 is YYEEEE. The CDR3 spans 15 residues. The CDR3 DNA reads TGTGCCAGCACCCTGTTCCGAGGGAACACCGGGGAGCTGTTTTTT. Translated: CASTLFRGNTGELFF.

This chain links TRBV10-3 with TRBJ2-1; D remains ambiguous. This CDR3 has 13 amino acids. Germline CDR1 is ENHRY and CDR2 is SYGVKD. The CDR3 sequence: CAHQIDSRNEQFF. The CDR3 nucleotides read TGTGCTCATCAAATAGACTCGAGGAATGAGCAGTTCTTC.

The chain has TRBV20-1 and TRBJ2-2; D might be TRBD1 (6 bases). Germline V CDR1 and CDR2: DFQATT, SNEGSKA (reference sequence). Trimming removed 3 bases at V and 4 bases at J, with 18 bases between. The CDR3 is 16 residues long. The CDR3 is CSASRGQGPVTGELFF. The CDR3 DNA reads TGCAGTGCTAGTCGCGGGCAGGGGCCGGTCACCGGGGAGCTGTTTTTT.

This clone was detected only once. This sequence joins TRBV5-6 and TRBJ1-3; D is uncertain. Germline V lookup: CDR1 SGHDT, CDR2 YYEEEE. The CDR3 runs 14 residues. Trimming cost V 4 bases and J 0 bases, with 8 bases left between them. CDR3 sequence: CASSVRGSGNTIYF. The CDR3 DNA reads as TGTGCCAGCAGCGTCCGAGGCTCTGGAAACACCATATATTTT.

In DNA, the CDR3 is TGTGCCAGCAGTTTCAGGGGGAATTCACCCCTCCACTTT. Amino acid sequence: CASSFRGNSPLHF. The rearrangement joins TRBV27 to TRBJ1-6, with 7 bases aligning to TRBD1. The J segment lost 7 bases and the V segment lost 3 bases, leaving 0 bases of the junction unmatched. The CDR3 spans 13 residues. The germline V gene encodes CDR1 MNHEY and CDR2 SMNVEV (reference sequence).

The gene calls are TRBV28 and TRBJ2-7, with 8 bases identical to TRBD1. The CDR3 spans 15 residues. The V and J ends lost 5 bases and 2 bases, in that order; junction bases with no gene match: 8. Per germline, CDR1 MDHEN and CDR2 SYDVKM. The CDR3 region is CASSPLDRATYEQYF. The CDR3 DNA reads TGTGCCAGCAGTCCCTTGGACAGGGCCACCTACGAGCAGTACTTC.

The CDR3 sequence: CASSVDGGADTQYF. As DNA, the CDR3 is TGTGCCAGCAGCGTAGACGGGGGGGCGGATACGCAGTATTTT. The chain links TRBV9 to TRBJ2-3; 8 nucleotides match TRBD2. The CDR3 length is 14 residues. With 0 bases clipped from V and 6 bases from J, the junction kept 3 bases outside the gene matches. Per germline, CDR1 SGDLS and CDR2 YYNGEE.

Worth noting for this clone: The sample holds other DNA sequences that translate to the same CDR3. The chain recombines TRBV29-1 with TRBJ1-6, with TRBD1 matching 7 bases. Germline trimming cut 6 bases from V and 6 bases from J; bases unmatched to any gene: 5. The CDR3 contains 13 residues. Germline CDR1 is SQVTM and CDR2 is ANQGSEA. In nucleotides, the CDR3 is TGCAGCGTCCGACAGGGTTCTAATTCACCCCTCCACTTT. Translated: CSVRQGSNSPLHF.

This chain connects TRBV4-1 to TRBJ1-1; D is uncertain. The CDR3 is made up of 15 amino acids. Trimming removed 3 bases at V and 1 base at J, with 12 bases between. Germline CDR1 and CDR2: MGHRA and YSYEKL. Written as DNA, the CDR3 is TGCGCCAGCAGCCACGGGAGGCGGGAGAACACTGAAGCTTTCTTT. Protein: CASSHGRRENTEAFF.

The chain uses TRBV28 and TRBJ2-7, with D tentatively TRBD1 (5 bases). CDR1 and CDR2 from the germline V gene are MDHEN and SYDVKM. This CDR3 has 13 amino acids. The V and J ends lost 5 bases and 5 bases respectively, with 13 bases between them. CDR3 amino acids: CASSPSQGNEQYF. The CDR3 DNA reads TGTGCCAGCAGTCCCTCCCAGGGTAACGAGCAGTACTTC.

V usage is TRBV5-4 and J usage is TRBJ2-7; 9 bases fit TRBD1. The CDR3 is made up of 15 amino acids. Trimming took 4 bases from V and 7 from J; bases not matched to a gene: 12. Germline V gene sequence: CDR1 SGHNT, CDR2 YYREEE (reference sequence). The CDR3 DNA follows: TGTGCCAGCAGCCCAGCCTCGGGACAGGGTTGGGAGCAGTACTTC. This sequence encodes CASSPASGQGWEQYF.

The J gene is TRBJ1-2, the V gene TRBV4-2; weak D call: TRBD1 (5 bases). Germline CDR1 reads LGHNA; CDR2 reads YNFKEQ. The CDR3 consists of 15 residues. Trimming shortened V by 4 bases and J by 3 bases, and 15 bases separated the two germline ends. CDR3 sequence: CASSPLGAGDYGYTF. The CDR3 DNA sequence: TGTGCCAGCAGCCCCCTTGGGGCAGGCGACTATGGCTACACCTTC.

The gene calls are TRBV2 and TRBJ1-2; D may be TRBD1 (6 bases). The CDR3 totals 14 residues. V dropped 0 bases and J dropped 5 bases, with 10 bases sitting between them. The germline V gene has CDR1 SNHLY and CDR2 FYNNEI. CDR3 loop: CASSEAGGRYGYTF. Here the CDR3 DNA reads TGTGCCAGCAGTGAAGCAGGGGGACGGTATGGCTACACCTTC.

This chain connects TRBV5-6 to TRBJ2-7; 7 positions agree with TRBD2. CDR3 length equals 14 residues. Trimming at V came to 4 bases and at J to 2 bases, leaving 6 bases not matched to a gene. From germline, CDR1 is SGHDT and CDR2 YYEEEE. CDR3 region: CASSPGLGTYEQYF. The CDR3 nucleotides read TGTGCCAGCAGCCCCGGACTAGGAACCTACGAGCAGTACTTC.

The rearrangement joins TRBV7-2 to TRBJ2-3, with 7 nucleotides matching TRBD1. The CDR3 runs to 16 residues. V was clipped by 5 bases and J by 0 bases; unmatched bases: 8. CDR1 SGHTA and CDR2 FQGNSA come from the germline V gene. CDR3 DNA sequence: TGTGCCAGCAGCACGACAGGGTTACTTAGCACAGATACGCAGTATTTT. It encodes CASSTTGLLSTDTQYF.

In DNA, the CDR3 is TGTGCCAGCAGTTCCCCCTTAGGGGTCTATGGCTACACCTTC. It is translated as CASSSPLGVYGYTF. The V gene is TRBV6-5, the J gene TRBJ1-2; tentatively, D is TRBD1 (5 bases). The CDR3 has 14 residues. V lost 4 bases to trimming and J lost 4 bases, with 13 bases between them. Germline V gene data show CDR1 as MNHEY and CDR2 as SVGAGI.

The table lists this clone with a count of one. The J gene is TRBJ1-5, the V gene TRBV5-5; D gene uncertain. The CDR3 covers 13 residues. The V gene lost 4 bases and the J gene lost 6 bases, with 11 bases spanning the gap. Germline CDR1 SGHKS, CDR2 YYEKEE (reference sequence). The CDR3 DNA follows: TGTGCCAGCAGCGCGGACTGGGGTCAGCCCCAGCATTTT. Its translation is CASSADWGQPQHF.

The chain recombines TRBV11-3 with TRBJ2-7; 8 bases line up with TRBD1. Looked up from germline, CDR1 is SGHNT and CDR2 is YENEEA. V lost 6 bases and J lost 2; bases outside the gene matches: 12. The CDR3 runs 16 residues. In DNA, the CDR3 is TGTGCCAGCAGACTTGGACAGGGCGGATGGACCTACGAGCAGTACTTC. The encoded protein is CASRLGQGGWTYEQYF.

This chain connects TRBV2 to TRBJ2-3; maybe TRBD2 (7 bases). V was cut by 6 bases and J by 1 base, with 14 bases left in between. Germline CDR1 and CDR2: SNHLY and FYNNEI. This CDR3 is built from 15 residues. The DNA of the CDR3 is TGTGCCAGCAGAATCGGGGGGCCCCGCACAGATACGCAGTATTTT. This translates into CASRIGGPRTDTQYF. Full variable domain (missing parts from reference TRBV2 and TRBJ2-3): EPEVTQTPSHQVTQMGQEVILRCVPISNHLYFYWYRQILGQKVEFLVSFYNNEISEKSEIFDDQFSVERPDGSNFTLKIRSTKLEDSAMYFCASRIGGPRTDTQYFGPGTRLTVL.